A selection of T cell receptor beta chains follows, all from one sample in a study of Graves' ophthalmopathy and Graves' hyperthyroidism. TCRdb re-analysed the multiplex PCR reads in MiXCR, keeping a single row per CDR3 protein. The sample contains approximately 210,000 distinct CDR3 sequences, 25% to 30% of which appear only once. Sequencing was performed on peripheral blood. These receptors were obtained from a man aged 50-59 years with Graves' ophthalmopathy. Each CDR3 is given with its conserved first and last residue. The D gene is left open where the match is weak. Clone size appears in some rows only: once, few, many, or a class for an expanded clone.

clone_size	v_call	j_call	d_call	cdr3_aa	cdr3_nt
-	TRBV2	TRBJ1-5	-	CASSSQVSNQPQHF	TGTGCCAGCAGTTCACAGGTTAGCAATCAGCCCCAGCATTTT
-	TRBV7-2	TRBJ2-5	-	CASSSQTGETQYF	TGTGCCAGCAGCTCCCAAACAGGGGAGACCCAGTACTTC
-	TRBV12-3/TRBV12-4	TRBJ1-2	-	CASSYERGAIDGYTF	TGTGCCAGCAGTTATGAGCGAGGGGCAATCGATGGCTACACCTTC
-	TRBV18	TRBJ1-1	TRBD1	CASSSTTGGHGTEAFF	TGTGCCAGCTCATCTACGACAGGGGGACATGGGACTGAAGCTTTCTTT
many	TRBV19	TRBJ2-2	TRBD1	CASSAGQVSGELFF	TGTGCCAGTAGTGCGGGACAGGTGTCCGGGGAGCTGTTTTTT
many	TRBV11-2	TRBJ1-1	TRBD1	CASSLDRAPNKAFF	TGTGCCAGCAGCCTAGACAGGGCGCCTAACAAAGCTTTCTTT
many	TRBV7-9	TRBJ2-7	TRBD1	CASSLQGAFYEQYF	TGTGCCAGCAGCCTACAGGGGGCCTTCTACGAGCAGTACTTC
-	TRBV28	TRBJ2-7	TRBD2	CASSPRTSGGFGEQYF	TGTGCCAGCAGTCCACGGACTAGCGGGGGTTTCGGCGAGCAGTACTTC
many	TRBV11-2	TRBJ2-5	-	CASSPRGPTFGGQETQYF	TGTGCCAGCAGCCCGAGGGGGCCCACCTTCGGGGGCCAAGAGACCCAGTACTTC
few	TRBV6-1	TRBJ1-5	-	CASSIMTEQPQHF	TGTGCCAGCAGCATAATGACAGAGCAGCCCCAGCATTTT
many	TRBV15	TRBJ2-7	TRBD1	CATRAGPGQGAYEQYF	TGTGCCACCAGAGCCGGACCGGGACAGGGGGCCTACGAGCAGTACTTC
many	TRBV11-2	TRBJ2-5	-	CASRLGLVSETQYF	TGTGCCAGCAGATTGGGACTTGTCTCAGAGACCCAGTACTTC
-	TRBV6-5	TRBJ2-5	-	CASSYAFSGDQETQYF	TGTGCCAGCAGTTACGCCTTCAGTGGGGACCAAGAGACCCAGTACTTC
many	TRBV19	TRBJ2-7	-	CASGQGSYEQYF	TGTGCCAGTGGTCAGGGGTCCTACGAGCAGTACTTC